This TCR beta chain emerged from a study of blood T cell repertoires in COVID-19. As for the study in general: Some COVID-19 samples were acute and others convalescent; all came from the United States, Italy and Spain. Sources were T cells, B-cell-depleted T cells, or PBMCs; the material itself was cDNA or gDNA.

Enrollment of patients from Seattle took place during active infection, with longitudinal follow-up. Trimming at V came to 4 bases and at J to 1 base, leaving 9 bases not matched to a gene. CDR3 length: 18 residues. Per germline, CDR1 MNHEY and CDR2 SVGEGT. As handled by the study authors: It was from reference gene primer amplification that nucleated cell counts were estimated. Libraries were prepared by immunoSEQ multiplex PCR; TCRdb keeps only in-frame clonotypes and omits some of them. V, J and clone size are those of that table, while D and trimming were read from the DNA. The sample includes about 240,000 clones, approximately 90% seen only once; the top ten take roughly 10%.

Sequenced: peripheral blood. This chain joins TRBV6-2 or TRBV6-3 and TRBJ2-5; TRBD2 matches 13 bases. This TCR was sampled from a woman between 45 and 60 years old with COVID-19, enrolled during active disease. CDR3 bases: TGTGCCAGCAGTTTAGGGGGACTAGCGGGGCCCTTCCAAGAGACCCAGTACTTC. It translates to CASSLGGLAGPFQETQYF.